The 18 T cell receptor beta chains listed next were all sequenced from one sample in a study of blood T cell repertoires in COVID-19. Profiling relied on immunoSEQ multiplex PCR, and the TCRdb table lists in-frame clones only, not all of them. This table has approximately 200,000 clones, more than 65% appearing once. The sample comprised peripheral blood. Receptors originate from a woman aged 25 to 39 who had recovered from COVID-19.

The rearrangement joins TRBV2 to TRBJ1-2, with a tentative D call TRBD1 (5 bases). Germline CDR1 SNHLY, CDR2 FYNNEI. V was clipped by 8 bases and J by 4 bases, with 14 bases between them. This CDR3 comprises 13 residues. CDR3 loop: CASSTGPLYGYTF. The CDR3 nucleotides read TGTGCCAGCTCAACAGGCCCGCTCTATGGCTACACCTTC.

The chain uses TRBV4-1 and TRBJ1-1; D gene unclear. This CDR3 has 20 amino acids. Per germline, CDR1 MGHRA and CDR2 YSYEKL. V dropped 2 bases and J dropped 0 bases, with 25 bases sitting between them. This CDR3 reads CASSQRRRSRLPGMNTEAFF. CDR3 DNA: TGCGCCAGCAGCCAACGGAGACGGAGTAGGCTACCCGGTATGAACACTGAAGCTTTCTTT.

This clone came up a few times. The chain has TRBV6-5 and TRBJ1-6, with TRBD1 matching over 9 bases. The CDR3 loop spans 13 amino acids. V was pared by 5 bases and J by 8 bases, with 1 base of the junction left unmatched. CDR1 and CDR2 (germline): MNHEY, SVGAGI. The CDR3 DNA follows: TGTGCCAGCAGTCGGACAGGGGATTCACCCCTCCACTTT. Amino acids: CASSRTGDSPLHF.

The rearrangement joins TRBV13 to TRBJ2-1, with TRBD2 matching over 11 bases. Trimming cost V 4 bases and J 5 bases; bases outside gene matches: 10. Germline assignment: CDR1 PRHDT and CDR2 FYEKMQ (reference sequence). CDR3 size: 17 residues. DNA of the CDR3: TGTGCCAGCAGCTCACCAGAGGGACTAGCGGTTCACAATGAGCAGTTCTTC. Protein product: CASSSPEGLAVHNEQFF.

The table lists this clone with a few counts. The chain joins TRBV21-1 to TRBJ1-1. TRBV21-1 counts as a pseudogene. The CDR3 is 16 residues long. CDR3 in amino acids: CASSKEKRGSGTEAFF. The CDR3 nucleotides are TGTGCCAGCAGCAAGGAAAAGCGGGGCTCGGGAACTGAAGCTTTCTTT.

This clone was seen a single time. The rearrangement uses TRBV7-9 and TRBJ2-6; D is uncertain. There are 18 residues in the CDR3. Trimming stripped 8 bases from V and 0 bases from J, with 20 bases between. In germline, CDR1 is SEHNR, CDR2 FQNEAQ (reference sequence). The CDR3 is CASLPPPVSSSGANVLTF. As DNA, the CDR3 is TGTGCCAGCCTCCCTCCCCCAGTTTCTTCCTCTGGGGCCAACGTCCTGACTTTC.

The chain uses TRBV9 and TRBJ2-3, with D perhaps matching TRBD2 (6 bases). CDR3 length equals 16 residues. V was cut by 3 bases and J by 0 bases, with 14 bases left in between. Germline V gene lookup returns CDR1 SGDLS and CDR2 YYNGEE. CDR3 amino acids: CASSEGRGLSTDTQYF. The CDR3 DNA reads TGTGCCAGCAGCGAGGGACGGGGACTTAGCACAGATACGCAGTATTTT. The full variable domain, its missing parts supplied by reference TRBV9 and TRBJ2-3, is DSGVTQTPKHLITATGQRVTLRCSPRSGDLSVYWYQQSLDQGLQFLIQYYNGEERAKGNILERFSAQQFPDLHSELNLSSLELGDSALYFCASSEGRGLSTDTQYFGPGTRLTVL.

This clone was counted once. CDR3 loop: CACIQGAQETQYF. As DNA, the CDR3 is TGTGCCTGCATACAGGGGGCGCAGGAGACCCAGTACTTC. J is TRBJ2-5 and V is TRBV30; the match to TRBD1 covers 9 bases. This CDR3 is built from 13 residues. Germline-derived CDR1 and CDR2 are GTSNPN and SVGIG (reference sequence). Germline trimming cut 6 bases from V and 5 bases from J; bases unmatched to any gene: 7.

This clone was detected a few times. The chain joins TRBV5-6 to TRBJ1-3; D gene uncertain. This CDR3 is 14 amino acids long. The ends were cut back, 4 bases at V and 8 bases at J, with 16 bases in the middle. Germline V gene data show CDR1 as SGHDT and CDR2 as YYEEEE. CDR3 in DNA: TGTGCCAGCAGCGTGGGTTGGAACGCGGACACCATATATTTT. Its translation is CASSVGWNADTIYF.

The genes are TRBV6-5 and TRBJ2-1; possible D gene TRBD1, 6 bases. This CDR3 region has 11 residues. Trimming pared 4 bases from V and 15 bases from J, leaving 13 bases between. The germline CDR1 and CDR2 sequences are MNHEY and SVGAGI. The CDR3 sequence is CASSSQQGAFF. CDR3 DNA sequence: TGTGCCAGCAGTTCTCAACAGGGTGCGTTCTTC.

The rearrangement links TRBV19 to TRBJ2-1; TRBD2 agrees at 7 bases. CDR3 length: 16 residues. Germline CDR1 LNHDA, CDR2 SQIVND (reference sequence). The V and J ends lost 5 bases and 7 bases, in that order; junction bases with no gene match: 14. CDR3 bases: TGTGCCAGTAGTCCGGGGACTACCATGTGGGGAAATGAGCAGTTCTTC. Its translation is CASSPGTTMWGNEQFF.

This chain joins TRBV7-9 and TRBJ1-3; no clear D. This CDR3 has 15 residues. Germline V gene sequence: CDR1 SEHNR, CDR2 FQNEAQ (reference sequence). The ends were cut back, 1 base at V and 0 bases at J, with 7 bases in the middle. The CDR3 sequence is CASSLDILSGNTIYF. The DNA of the CDR3 is TGTGCCAGCAGCTTAGACATCCTCTCTGGAAACACCATATATTTT.

The chain carries TRBV19 and TRBJ2-1, with 7 positions matching TRBD2. The V segment lost 6 bases and the J segment 4 bases; nucleotides outside the gene matches: 6. Germline assignment: CDR1 LNHDA and CDR2 SQIVND (reference sequence). The CDR3 contains 14 residues. The CDR3 nucleotides are TGTGCCAGTAGGGAGGGGAGGGTTTACAATGAGCAGTTCTTC. Translated, it gives CASREGRVYNEQFF.

The genes are TRBV7-2 and TRBJ1-2; a possible D gene is TRBD1 (6 bases). There are 14 residues in the CDR3. Germline V gene data show CDR1 as SGHTA and CDR2 as FQGNSA. V lost 5 bases and J 4 bases, leaving 14 bases between the germline ends. The DNA for the CDR3 is TGTGCCAGCAGCCCCCATGGGGGCGGCTATGGCTACACCTTC. Translation gives CASSPHGGGYGYTF.

The count of this clone is one. This chain joins TRBV5-6 and TRBJ2-7; 10 bases line up with TRBD2. The CDR3 covers 15 residues. The germline V gene has CDR1 SGHDT and CDR2 YYEEEE. The V segment lost 0 bases and the J segment 7 bases; nucleotides outside the gene matches: 7. The DNA for the CDR3 is TGTGCCAGCAGCTTGGGGACTAGCGGAGCTAAGGAGCAGTACTTC. This translates into CASSLGTSGAKEQYF.

The rearrangement joins TRBV12-3 or TRBV12-4 to TRBJ1-2; D is possibly TRBD1 (6 bases). The CDR3 consists of 13 residues. The V end lost 7 bases, the J end lost 10 bases, and 19 bases lay between the germline ends. CDR3 amino acids: CASNSQPGEDYTF. The CDR3 nucleotides read TGTGCCAGCAACTCCCAGCCAGGGGAAGACTACACCTTC.

This chain connects TRBV28 to TRBJ1-5; tentative D call: TRBD1 (6 bases). The CDR3 sequence is 12 residues long. Germline CDR1 MDHEN, CDR2 SYDVKM. V dropped 7 bases and J dropped 8 bases, with 12 bases sitting between them. CDR3 sequence (DNA): TGTGCCAGCACGACAGGCGGTGAGCCCCAGCATTTT. Translated, it gives CASTTGGEPQHF.

This chain joins TRBV5-1 and TRBJ2-1; 11 bases agree with TRBD2. V was pared by 3 bases and J by 4 bases, with 15 bases of the junction left unmatched. Germline V gives CDR1 SGHRS, CDR2 YFSETQ. The CDR3 extends over 19 amino acids. CDR3 loop: CASSSQLAGGLLPYNEQFF. CDR3 nucleotides: TGCGCCAGCAGCTCCCAGCTAGCGGGAGGCCTCCTCCCTTACAATGAGCAGTTCTTC.